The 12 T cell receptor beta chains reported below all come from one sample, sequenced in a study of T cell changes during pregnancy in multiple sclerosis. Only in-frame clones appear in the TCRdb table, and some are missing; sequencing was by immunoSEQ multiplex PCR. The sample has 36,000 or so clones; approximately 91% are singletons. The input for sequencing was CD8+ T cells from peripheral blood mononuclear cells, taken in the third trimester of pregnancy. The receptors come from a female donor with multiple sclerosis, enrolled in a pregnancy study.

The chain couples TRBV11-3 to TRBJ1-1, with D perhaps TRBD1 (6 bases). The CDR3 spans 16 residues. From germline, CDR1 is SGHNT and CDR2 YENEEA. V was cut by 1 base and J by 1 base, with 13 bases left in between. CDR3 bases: TGTGCCAGCAGCTTAGGGTCGGGACAATCGAACACTGAAGCTTTCTTT. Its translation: CASSLGSGQSNTEAFF.

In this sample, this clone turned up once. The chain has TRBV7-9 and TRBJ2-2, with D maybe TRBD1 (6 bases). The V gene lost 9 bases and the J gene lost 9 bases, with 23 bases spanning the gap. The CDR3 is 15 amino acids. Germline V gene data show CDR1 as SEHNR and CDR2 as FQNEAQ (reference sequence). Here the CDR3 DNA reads TGTGCCAGTGACCTCGATGGCAGGGGTTTTTGGGAGCTGTTTTTT. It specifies CASDLDGRGFWELFF.

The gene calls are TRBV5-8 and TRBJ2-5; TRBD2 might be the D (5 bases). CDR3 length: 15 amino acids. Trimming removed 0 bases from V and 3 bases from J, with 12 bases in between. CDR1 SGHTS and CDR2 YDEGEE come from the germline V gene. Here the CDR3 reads CASSLAGVWKETQYF. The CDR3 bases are TGTGCCAGCAGCTTGGCCGGGGTATGGAAAGAGACCCAGTACTTC. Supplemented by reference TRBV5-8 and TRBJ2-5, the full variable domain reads EAGVTQSPTHLIKTRGQQATLRCSPISGHTSVYWYQQALGLGLQFLLWYDEGEERNRGNFPPRFSGRQFPNYSSELNVNALELEDSALYLCASSLAGVWKETQYFGPGTRLLVL.

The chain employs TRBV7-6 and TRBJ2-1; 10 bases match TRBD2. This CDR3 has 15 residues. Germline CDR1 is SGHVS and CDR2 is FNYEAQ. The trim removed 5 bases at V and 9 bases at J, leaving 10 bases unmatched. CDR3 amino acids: CASSPWVAGGGEQFF. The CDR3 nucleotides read TGTGCCAGCAGCCCATGGGTAGCGGGAGGAGGTGAGCAGTTCTTC.

CDR3 protein: CASRRTGYQETQYF. The CDR3 DNA follows: TGTGCCAGCAGACGAACAGGTTACCAAGAGACCCAGTACTTC. J is TRBJ2-5 and V is TRBV7-2, with D perhaps TRBD1 (5 bases). CDR1 SGHTA and CDR2 FQGNSA come from the germline V gene. This CDR3 has 14 residues. Deletions cut 6 bases from V and 0 bases from J, with 11 bases between. Complete variable domain (other parts from reference TRBV7-2 and TRBJ2-5): GAGVSQSPSNKVTEKGKDVELRCDPISGHTALYWYRQSLGQGLEFLIYFQGNSAPDKSGLPSDRFSAERTGGSVSTLTIQRTQQEDSAVYLCASRRTGYQETQYFGPGTRLLVL.

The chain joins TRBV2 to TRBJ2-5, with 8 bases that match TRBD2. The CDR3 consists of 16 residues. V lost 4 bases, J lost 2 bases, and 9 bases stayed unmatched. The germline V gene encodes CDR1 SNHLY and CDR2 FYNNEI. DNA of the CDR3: TGTGCCAGCAGTGTTTACGAAGCGGGGGCACAAGAGACCCAGTACTTC. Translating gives CASSVYEAGAQETQYF.

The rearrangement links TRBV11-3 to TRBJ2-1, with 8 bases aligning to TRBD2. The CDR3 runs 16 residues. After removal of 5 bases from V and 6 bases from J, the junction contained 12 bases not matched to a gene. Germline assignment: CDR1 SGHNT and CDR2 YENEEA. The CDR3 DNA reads TGTGCCAGCAGCACGACCGGGACTAGATCTTTCAATGAGCAGTTCTTC. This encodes CASSTTGTRSFNEQFF.

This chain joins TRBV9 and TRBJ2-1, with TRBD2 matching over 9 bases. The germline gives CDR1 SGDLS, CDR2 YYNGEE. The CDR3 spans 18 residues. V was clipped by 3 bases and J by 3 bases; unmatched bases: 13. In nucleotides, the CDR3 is TGTGCCAGCAGCGGTAGCGGGGGCGCTACTAGTATCTACAATGAGCAGTTCTTC. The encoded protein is CASSGSGGATSIYNEQFF.

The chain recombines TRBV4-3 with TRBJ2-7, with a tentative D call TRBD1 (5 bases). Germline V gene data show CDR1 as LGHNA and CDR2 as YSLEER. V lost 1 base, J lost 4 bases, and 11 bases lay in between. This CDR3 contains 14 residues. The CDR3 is CASSQVAGSYEQYF. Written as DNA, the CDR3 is TGCGCCAGCAGCCAAGTCGCAGGGTCGTACGAGCAGTACTTC.

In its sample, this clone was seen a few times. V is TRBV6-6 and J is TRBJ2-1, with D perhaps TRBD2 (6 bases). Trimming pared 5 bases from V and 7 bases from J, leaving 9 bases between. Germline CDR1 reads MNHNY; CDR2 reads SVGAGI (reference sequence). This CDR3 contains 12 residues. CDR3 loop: CASSTTRNEQFF. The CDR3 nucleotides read TGTGCCAGCAGTACGACTAGGAATGAGCAGTTCTTC.

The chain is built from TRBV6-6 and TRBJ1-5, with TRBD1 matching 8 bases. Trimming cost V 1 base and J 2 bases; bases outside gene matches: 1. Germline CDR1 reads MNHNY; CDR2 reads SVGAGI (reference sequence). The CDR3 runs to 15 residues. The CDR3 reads CASSYWTGRNQPQHF. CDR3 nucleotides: TGTGCCAGCAGTTACTGGACAGGGCGCAATCAGCCCCAGCATTTT.

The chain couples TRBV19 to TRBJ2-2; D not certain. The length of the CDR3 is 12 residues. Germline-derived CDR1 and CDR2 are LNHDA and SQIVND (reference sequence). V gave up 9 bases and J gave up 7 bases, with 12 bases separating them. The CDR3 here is CASAPSVGELFF. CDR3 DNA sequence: TGTGCCAGCGCCCCAAGCGTCGGGGAGCTGTTTTTT.